The 8 T cell receptor beta chains reported below all come from one sample, sequenced in a study of beta chain features in type 1 diabetes. Expressed TCRB transcripts were sequenced because the isolated RNA had all been reverse transcribed beforehand. Sequenced by immunoSEQ multiplex PCR; TCRdb stores in-frame clones only, minus some. In the table there are 350,000 to 450,000 clones, roughly 16% of which are singletons. The source material was naive CD4+ T cells from blood. These receptors were obtained from a woman aged 18-29 years in good health.

The table lists this clone with a few counts. The rearrangement links TRBV2 to TRBJ2-7, with 8 positions matching TRBD2. The ends lost 10 bases at V and 7 bases at J; junction bases unmatched: 12. CDR1 and CDR2 (germline): SNHLY, FYNNEI. The CDR3 length is 13 residues. The CDR3 spells CATERERPTEQYF. The CDR3 nucleotides read TGTGCCACCGAGCGGGAGCGCCCTACGGAGCAGTACTTC. Filled out from reference TRBV2 and TRBJ2-7, the complete variable domain reads EPEVTQTPSHQVTQMGQEVILRCVPISNHLYFYWYRQILGQKVEFLVSFYNNEISEKSEIFDDQFSVERPDGSNFTLKIRSTKLEDSAMYFCATERERPTEQYFGPGTRLTVT.

The J gene is TRBJ2-7, the V gene TRBV12-5; 8 nucleotides align to TRBD2. Trimming removed 1 base from V and 2 bases from J; junction bases left unmatched: 7. The CDR3 covers 16 residues. In germline, CDR1 is LGHNT, CDR2 FRNRAP. In nucleotides, the CDR3 is TGTGCTAGTGGTTTGGGGCTAGCGGGTACCCCCTACGAGCAGTACTTC. Translated, it gives CASGLGLAGTPYEQYF.

This clone appeared a few times. This chain uses TRBV28 with TRBJ1-5; TRBD1 aligns across 7 bases. The CDR3 is made up of 15 amino acids. CDR1 and CDR2 from the germline V gene are MDHEN and SYDVKM. J was trimmed by 4 bases and V by 4 bases; bases with no gene match: 7. CDR3 nucleotides: TGTGCCAGCAGTTCCCGGGACAGTCAAAATCAGCCCCAGCATTTT. Protein: CASSSRDSQNQPQHF.

The V gene is TRBV9, the J gene TRBJ2-3, with D uncertain. Germline CDR1 SGDLS, CDR2 YYNGEE. There are 15 residues in the CDR3. V lost 4 bases to trimming and J lost 0 bases, with 12 bases between them. In DNA, the CDR3 is TGTGCCAGCAGCTCGAACCCAGAAAGCACAGATACGCAGTATTTT. Protein: CASSSNPESTDTQYF.

This rearrangement joins TRBV6-6 to TRBJ1-1; 9 bases line up with TRBD1. CDR3 length: 14 residues. CDR1 and CDR2 (germline): MNHNY, SVGAGI (reference sequence). V lost 4 bases and J lost 1; bases outside the gene matches: 1. CDR3 sequence reads: CASSLQGANTEAFF. DNA of the CDR3: TGTGCCAGCAGTTTACAGGGGGCGAACACTGAAGCTTTCTTT.

The V and J genes are TRBV30 and TRBJ2-7; 9 nucleotides align to TRBD1. V lost 7 bases to trimming and J lost 1 base; unmatched junction nucleotides: 5. CDR1 and CDR2 from the germline V gene are GTSNPN and SVGIG (reference sequence). This CDR3 region has 13 residues. The CDR3 DNA follows: TGTGCCTCCCGGGACAGGGTTTCCTACGAGCAGTACTTC. Translating it yields CASRDRVSYEQYF.

This clone showed up just a few times. The CDR3 region has the DNA TGTGCCTGGAGTGCCCCCGGGACACCGAACACTGAAGCTTTCTTT. It specifies CAWSAPGTPNTEAFF. This sequence joins TRBV30 and TRBJ1-1; D might be TRBD1 (6 bases). The CDR3 totals 15 residues. Germline-derived CDR1 and CDR2 are GTSNPN and SVGIG (reference sequence). V lost 1 base to trimming and J lost 1 base, with 13 bases between them.

In this sample, this clone turned up a few times. This chain uses TRBV5-1 with TRBJ2-1; TRBD2 agrees at 7 bases. There are 15 residues in the CDR3. Trimming removed 1 base from V and 3 bases from J; junction bases left unmatched: 4. CDR1 and CDR2 from the germline V gene are SGHRS and YFSETQ. The CDR3: CASSLLAVDYNEQFF. The CDR3 coding sequence is TGCGCCAGCAGCTTGCTAGCGGTTGACTACAATGAGCAGTTCTTC.